This passage covers 29 T cell receptor beta chains from one sample sequenced in a study of blood T cells in healthy people across ages. The use of a sample-barcoded 5' primer and a J-beta primer mix characterized a second PCR of 7 to 11 cycles. TCRdb redid the calling of the 5' RACE reads with MiXCR, one entry per CDR3 protein. Among roughly 730,000 distinct CDR3 sequences, 45% to 70% were seen once, and the ten largest hold 25% to 30%. Input material: blood. Every receptor here comes from a man aged 35 to 55 in good health.

This clonotype showed up just once. This chain connects TRBV3-1 to TRBJ2-3, with D unresolved. The germline V gene has CDR1 LGHDT and CDR2 YNNKEL (reference sequence). The CDR3 is 14 residues long. Deletions cut 0 bases from V and 2 bases from J, with 6 bases between. CDR3 in DNA: TGTGCCAGCAGCCAAGAGGTTTTCACAGATACGCAGTATTTT. Protein product: CASSQEVFTDTQYF.

V usage is TRBV29-1 and J usage is TRBJ2-1; TRBD2 aligns across 14 bases. CDR1 is SQVTM, CDR2 ANQGSEA, per germline. The CDR3 length is 14 residues. Germline trimming cut 7 bases from V and 7 bases from J; bases unmatched to any gene: 6. CDR3 bases: TGCAGCGGCGCGACTAGCGGGGGGGGAAATGAGCAGTTCTTC. The encoded protein is CSGATSGGGNEQFF.

Turning to this clonotype: The junction departs from germline at one end; a sequencing error may be responsible. The chain combines TRBV7-2 with TRBJ2-1, with D perhaps TRBD1 or TRBD2 (6 bases each). The CDR3 is made up of 15 amino acids. The germline V gene has CDR1 SGHTA and CDR2 FQGNSA. CDR3 coding DNA: TGTCCCAGCAGCTTAGTATCCGGGGGCCACAATGAGCAGTTCTTC. Residues: CPSSLVSGGHNEQFF.

The V gene is TRBV6-2 or TRBV6-3, the J gene TRBJ2-1; maybe TRBD1 (6 bases). This CDR3 comprises 15 residues. The V gene lost 5 bases and the J gene lost 5 bases, with 16 bases spanning the gap. The germline V gene has CDR1 MNHEY and CDR2 SVGEGT. Written as DNA, the CDR3 is TGTGCCAGCAGTGGGTTGAGGACAGAACACAATGAGCAGTTCTTC. This translates into CASSGLRTEHNEQFF.

This clonotype was found a few times. The rearrangement links TRBV6-6 to TRBJ2-4, with 8 nucleotides matching TRBD2. Trimming took 6 bases from V and 13 from J; bases not matched to a gene: 17. The CDR3 loop spans 15 amino acids. Germline V gene data show CDR1 as MNHNY and CDR2 as SVGAGI (reference sequence). CDR3 sequence (DNA): TGTGCCAGCAGCCCTGGACTAGCTTATCCGGGGGAGCAGTACTTC. Amino acids: CASSPGLAYPGEQYF.

The chain is built from TRBV6-6 and TRBJ2-7; 8 bases agree with TRBD1. Trimming cost V 5 bases and J 2 bases; bases outside gene matches: 2. The CDR3 runs to 13 residues. Germline V gene sequence: CDR1 MNHNY, CDR2 SVGAGI (reference sequence). In nucleotides, the CDR3 is TGTGCCAGCAGTAAGGACAGGGCCTACGAGCAGTACTTC. Translated: CASSKDRAYEQYF.

The rearrangement joins TRBV7-2 to TRBJ1-5; a weak D match, TRBD1 (5 bases). V lost 1 base, J lost 4 bases, and 8 bases lay in between. This CDR3 contains 14 residues. Germline CDR1 and CDR2: SGHTA and FQGNSA. The CDR3 nucleotides are TGTGCCAGCAGCTTAGGACAGATAAATCAGCCCCAGCATTTT. Protein sequence: CASSLGQINQPQHF.

The chain has TRBV6-5 and TRBJ2-7; TRBD1 or TRBD2 may be the D gene (6 bases each). This CDR3 is 18 amino acids long. Germline V gene lookup returns CDR1 MNHEY and CDR2 SVGAGI. The V end was cut by 0 bases, the J end by 3 bases, with 21 bases between. Here the CDR3 DNA reads TGTGCCAGCAGTTACTCGACTGTGGGGGGCCGATTCATCTACGAGCAGTACTTC. Translated, it gives CASSYSTVGGRFIYEQYF.

The chain recombines TRBV4-3 with TRBJ2-5; TRBD2 matches 12 bases. The closer fit of TRBJ2-4 to the DNA end suggests the J call may be wrong. From germline, CDR1 is LGHNA and CDR2 YSLEER. The CDR3 contains 19 residues. The DNA of the CDR3 is TGCGCCAGCAGCCAAGGGACTAGCGGGATGTTACTAGCCAAAAACATTCAGTACTTC. Encoded protein: CASSQGTSGMLLAKNIQYF.

The V call is TRBV7-2, the J call TRBJ2-6; D is perhaps TRBD1 (6 bases). Germline V CDR1 and CDR2: SGHTA, FQGNSA. This CDR3 spans 18 amino acids. V lost 5 bases, J lost 0 bases, and 17 bases lay in between. CDR3 nucleotides: TGTGCCAGCAGCCCTCCGAGGACAGTCGACTCTGGGGCCAACGTCCTGACTTTC. This translates into CASSPPRTVDSGANVLTF.

This clonotype occurred a few times. The rearrangement uses TRBV7-9 and TRBJ2-3; TRBD1 matches at 12 bases. Germline assignment: CDR1 SEHNR and CDR2 FQNEAQ (reference sequence). The V and J ends lost 6 bases and 7 bases, in that order; junction bases with no gene match: 11. The CDR3 spans 16 residues. The CDR3 sequence is CASSSGTGGVWYTQYF. Here the CDR3 DNA reads TGTGCCAGCAGTTCCGGGACAGGGGGCGTCTGGTATACGCAGTATTTT.

The V call is TRBV11-3, the J call TRBJ2-5; D might be TRBD2 (6 bases). The CDR3 extends over 16 amino acids. The germline V gene has CDR1 SGHNT and CDR2 YENEEA. V lost 4 bases, J lost 5 bases, and 20 bases lay in between. This CDR3 is CASSSSRTTSWETQYF. The DNA of the CDR3 is TGTGCCAGCAGCTCCTCTCGGACTACCTCTTGGGAGACCCAGTACTTC.

The V call is TRBV12-3 or TRBV12-4, the J call TRBJ2-3, with D hard to call. The V end lost 4 bases, the J end lost 1 base, and 6 bases lay between the germline ends. The CDR3 length is 13 residues. CDR3 protein: CASSSAGTDTQYF. CDR3 in DNA: TGTGCCAGCAGTTCGGCAGGCACAGATACGCAGTATTTT.

The chain is built from TRBV12-3 or TRBV12-4 and TRBJ2-1; maybe TRBD2 (5 bases). TRBJ2-7 explains the end of the DNA better; the J call may be wrong. The CDR3 spans 13 residues. As DNA, the CDR3 is TGTGCCAGCAGTTTACTAGCTTACAATGAGCAGTACTTC. Protein sequence: CASSLLAYNEQYF.

The CDR3 DNA is TGTGCCACCAGTGACCCCATACGAGCGGGAGAGACCTACAATGAGCAGTTCTTC. Translation: CATSDPIRAGETYNEQFF. V and J are TRBV24-1 and TRBJ2-1; 8 nucleotides align to TRBD2. The J segment lost 2 bases and the V segment lost 4 bases, leaving 12 bases of the junction unmatched. Germline-derived CDR1 and CDR2 are KGHDR and SFDVKD. The CDR3 is 18 amino acids.

This chain connects TRBV4-3 to TRBJ2-2; D not resolved. V lost 0 bases to trimming and J lost 6 bases, with 5 bases between them. CDR3 size: 13 residues. Germline V lookup: CDR1 LGHNA, CDR2 YSLEER. The chain's CDR3 is CASSQDYAGELFF. Written as DNA, the CDR3 is TGCGCCAGCAGCCAAGATTACGCCGGGGAGCTGTTTTTT.

In DNA form, the CDR3 reads TGCAGTGCTAGACCGCTCAGACAAGACGGAACAGGGATGGAGGTAGTGGAGACCCAGTTCTTC. Translated, it gives CSARPLRQDGTGMEVVETQFF. The chain links TRBV20-1 to TRBJ2-1, with D possibly TRBD1 on 6 matching bases. The CDR3 runs to 21 residues. Germline V gene lookup returns CDR1 DFQATT and CDR2 SNEGSKA (reference sequence). Trimming removed 2 bases from V and 13 bases from J, with 42 bases in between.

This clonotype was seen a few times. This chain connects TRBV12-3 or TRBV12-4 to TRBJ2-6; D call uncertain. Trimming shortened V by 8 bases and J by 4 bases, and 12 bases separated the two germline ends. The CDR3 is 14 amino acids. CDR3 coding DNA: TGTGCCAGCGACCAACCGGAGGGGGCCAACGTCCTGACTTTC. Translated, it gives CASDQPEGANVLTF.

CDR3 sequence reads: CSAAPLAGVTDTQYF. As DNA, the CDR3 is TGCAGTGCTGCGCCACTAGCGGGGGTCACAGATACGCAGTATTTT. V and J are TRBV20-1 and TRBJ2-3, with TRBD2 matching 11 bases. Germline CDR1 is DFQATT and CDR2 is SNEGSKA (reference sequence). The CDR3 has 15 residues. Germline trimming cut 5 bases from V and 2 bases from J; bases unmatched to any gene: 6.

This clonotype was found a few times. The genes are TRBV2 and TRBJ1-5, with D uncertain. From germline, CDR1 is SNHLY and CDR2 FYNNEI. The CDR3 runs 14 residues. V was pared by 1 base and J by 5 bases, with 9 bases between. CDR3 coding DNA: TGTGCCAGCAGTGAAGATCCAGAATATCAGCCCCAGCATTTT. Its protein product is CASSEDPEYQPQHF.

The chain uses TRBV4-1 and TRBJ2-3; 8 nucleotides agree with TRBD2. The CDR3 length is 18 residues. V was clipped by 0 bases and J by 2 bases; unmatched bases: 10. Germline values: CDR1 MGHRA, CDR2 YSYEKL. This chain's CDR3 is CASSQDLKRGLYTDTQYF. As DNA, the CDR3 is TGCGCCAGCAGCCAAGATTTGAAGCGGGGGCTATACACAGATACGCAGTATTTT.

The rearrangement joins TRBV27 to TRBJ2-1; D not resolved. V was shortened by 1 base and J by 0 bases, with 13 bases between the two germline ends. This CDR3 contains 17 residues. Per germline, CDR1 MNHEY and CDR2 SMNVEV (reference sequence). This chain's CDR3 is CASSLWVGETSYNEQFF. As DNA, the CDR3 is TGTGCCAGCAGTTTATGGGTCGGTGAGACCTCCTACAATGAGCAGTTCTTC.

The V call is TRBV20-1, the J call TRBJ2-7; 12 nucleotides agree with TRBD2. Germline trimming cut 4 bases from V and 7 bases from J; bases unmatched to any gene: 20. The germline CDR1 and CDR2 sequences are DFQATT and SNEGSKA (reference sequence). The CDR3 sequence is 18 residues long. In nucleotides, the CDR3 is TGCAGTGCTACAGGACCGTATGAGGCTAGCGGGAGGGCGGGAGAGCAGTACTTC. This translates into CSATGPYEASGRAGEQYF.

The chain couples TRBV7-2 to TRBJ2-5; no definite D call. With the DNA end fitting TRBJ2-4 better, the J assignment may be wrong. The germline V gene has CDR1 SGHTA and CDR2 FQGNSA. The CDR3 length is 15 residues. CDR3 DNA sequence: TGTGCCAGCAGTTTAAACCCCCCCCGCCCAAACATTCAGTACTTC. Protein product: CASSLNPPRPNIQYF.

The chain is built from TRBV20-1 and TRBJ2-5, with 9 bases aligning to TRBD1. Gene TRBJ2-7 matches the end of the DNA better, so the J call may be wrong. Germline CDR1 and CDR2: DFQATT and SNEGSKA (reference sequence). The CDR3 has 13 amino acids. CDR3 sequence reads: CSAKGQGFYEQYF. The CDR3 DNA reads TGCAGTGCTAAGGGACAGGGTTTTTACGAGCAGTACTTC.

This clonotype was counted only a few times. V is TRBV2 and J is TRBJ2-7, with 7 nucleotides matching TRBD1. V lost 9 bases and J lost 6; bases outside the gene matches: 8. This CDR3 has 12 amino acids. CDR1 and CDR2 from the germline V gene are SNHLY and FYNNEI. The DNA for the CDR3 is TGTGCCAGGGGACGAGGGGGCTCCGAGCAGTACTTC. It is translated as CARGRGGSEQYF.

There are a few counts of this clonotype. This chain's CDR3 is CASVDRGYNEQFF. In DNA, the CDR3 is TGTGCCAGCGTAGACAGGGGATACAATGAGCAGTTCTTC. The genes are TRBV2 and TRBJ2-1; 8 positions agree with TRBD1. Per germline, CDR1 SNHLY and CDR2 FYNNEI. This CDR3 has 13 amino acids. Unmatched junction bases numbered 4, after V lost 8 bases and J lost 4 bases.

This clonotype was detected only a few times. The rearrangement uses TRBV29-1 and TRBJ2-7, with TRBD1 matching over 10 bases. Germline V gene sequence: CDR1 SQVTM, CDR2 ANQGSEA. The junction had 10 bases not matched to a gene; V was cut back by 3 bases and J by 2 bases. The CDR3 has 16 amino acids. The CDR3: CSVESTGTGDPYEQYF. In DNA, the CDR3 is TGCAGCGTTGAGAGCACCGGGACAGGGGACCCCTACGAGCAGTACTTC.

The chain carries TRBV3-1 and TRBJ1-2, with D unresolved. Trimming took off 3 bases at V and 4 bases at J, with 18 bases between the two ends. This CDR3 is built from 16 residues. Germline V gene lookup returns CDR1 LGHDT and CDR2 YNNKEL (reference sequence). The CDR3 DNA is TGTGCCAGCAGCCATTCCAATGCCGGACGGAGCTATGGCTACACCTTC. It specifies CASSHSNAGRSYGYTF.